These 26 T cell receptor beta chains were sequenced from one sample in a study of T cells in Graves' hyperthyroidism and ophthalmopathy. Amplification targeted TCR beta CDR3 regions from RNA transcripts. HTBI primers drove first-round RT-PCR of the TCR CDR3. TCRdb recomputed calls from the multiplex PCR reads with MiXCR, one row per CDR3 protein. Of around 400,000 distinct CDR3 sequences in the sample, less than 15% are singletons; the top ten hold 9% to 9.5%. Sequenced sample: blood. The origin of the receptors is a woman aged 18-30 years with Graves' hyperthyroidism.

This clonotype was found many times. V usage is TRBV2 and J usage is TRBJ2-5; D gene ambiguous. Trimming pared 7 bases from V and 5 bases from J, leaving 11 bases between. Germline V lookup: CDR1 SNHLY, CDR2 FYNNEI. This CDR3 has 12 residues. The CDR3 reads CASTRPPETQYF. The CDR3 DNA is TGTGCCAGCACACGGCCGCCCGAGACCCAGTACTTC.

The chain links TRBV9 to TRBJ2-4; 8 positions agree with TRBD1. With 4 bases clipped from V and 2 bases from J, the junction kept 11 bases outside the gene matches. The CDR3 runs to 17 residues. Germline V gene lookup returns CDR1 SGDLS and CDR2 YYNGEE. In DNA form, the CDR3 reads TGTGCCAGCAGCTTTTCCGGACAGGGAGGTTCCAAAAACATTCAGTACTTC. It translates to CASSFSGQGGSKNIQYF. The full variable domain, completed using reference TRBV9 and TRBJ2-4, is DSGVTQTPKHLITATGQRVTLRCSPRSGDLSVYWYQQSLDQGLQFLIQYYNGEERAKGNILERFSAQQFPDLHSELNLSSLELGDSALYFCASSFSGQGGSKNIQYFGAGTRLSVL.

This clonotype was counted at least ten times. The rearrangement links TRBV19 to TRBJ1-5; D gene unclear. The CDR3 extends over 17 amino acids. Germline V gene data show CDR1 as LNHDA and CDR2 as SQIVND (reference sequence). V was clipped by 0 bases and J by 0 bases, with 12 bases between them. CDR3 coding DNA: TGTGCCAGTAGTATAGATCAAAGCGGTGTTAGCAATCAGCCCCAGCATTTT. This sequence encodes CASSIDQSGVSNQPQHF.

This clonotype was seen repeatedly, ten times or more. The V call is TRBV6-1, the J call TRBJ1-2; no definite D call. The V end lost 0 bases, the J end lost 3 bases, and 14 bases lay between the germline ends. The CDR3 extends over 16 amino acids. The germline CDR1 and CDR2 sequences are MNHNS and SASEGT. The CDR3 nucleotides read TGTGCCAGCAGTGAAGCTTCGGAAGGGTCTCACTATGGCTACACCTTC. Translated: CASSEASEGSHYGYTF.

The table lists this clonotype with a few counts. An end of the junction does not agree with germline; a read error may underlie this. The chain carries TRBV12-3 or TRBV12-4 and TRBJ2-3; D may be TRBD1 (6 bases). The CDR3 runs 15 residues. The CDR3 here is CPSSTMDSYSDTQYF. In DNA, the CDR3 is TGTCCCAGCAGTACGATGGACAGTTACTCAGATACGCAGTATTTT.

This clonotype was found many times. This chain connects TRBV28 to TRBJ2-3; D ambiguous. Germline V gives CDR1 MDHEN, CDR2 SYDVKM. V was clipped by 5 bases and J by 1 base, with 10 bases between them. CDR3 length: 14 residues. The CDR3 reads CASSPPDGTDTQYF. The CDR3 bases are TGTGCCAGCAGTCCTCCGGACGGCACAGATACGCAGTATTTT.

The table lists this clonotype with many counts. CDR3 coding DNA: TGTGCCAGCAGATACGCCCCGGGGGGTACAGATACGCAGTATTTT. Translating gives CASRYAPGGTDTQYF. This chain joins TRBV28 and TRBJ2-3; 7 bases map to TRBD2. This CDR3 region has 15 residues. V lost 6 bases to trimming and J lost 3 bases; unmatched junction nucleotides: 9. Germline CDR1 MDHEN, CDR2 SYDVKM.

Ten or more counts support this clonotype. This chain connects TRBV6-1 to TRBJ2-1, with D tentatively TRBD1 (5 bases). CDR1 is MNHNS and CDR2 is SASEGT in the germline V gene. Between the trimmed V and J ends, which lost 5 bases and 4 bases, there was a span of 15 bases. This CDR3 has 15 amino acids. DNA for the CDR3: TGTGCCAGCAGTCCCCAGGGTGGTGGGTACAATGAGCAGTTCTTC. The encoded protein is CASSPQGGGYNEQFF.

The chain combines TRBV6-2 or TRBV6-3 with TRBJ1-1, with 7 nucleotides matching TRBD1. Trimming cost V 7 bases and J 4 bases; bases outside gene matches: 6. Germline assignment: CDR1 MNHEY and CDR2 SVGEGT. This CDR3 region has 13 residues. CDR3 sequence reads: CASMTGWGTEAFF. The DNA for the CDR3 is TGTGCCAGCATGACAGGGTGGGGCACTGAAGCTTTCTTT.

This clonotype appeared a few times. This chain connects TRBV20-1 to TRBJ2-7, with 9 bases that match TRBD2. CDR3 length: 15 residues. V dropped 3 bases and J dropped 1; count of bases not matched to a gene: 7. The germline V gene encodes CDR1 DFQATT and CDR2 SNEGSKA (reference sequence). CDR3 amino acids: CSARGPGLASYEQYV. CDR3 in DNA: TGCAGTGCTAGGGGCCCCGGACTAGCGTCCTACGAGCAGTACGTC.

This chain's CDR3 is CSADLQAGGTYEQYF. DNA for the CDR3: TGCAGTGCTGATTTACAAGCGGGAGGAACCTACGAGCAGTACTTC. The chain employs TRBV20-1 and TRBJ2-7; 9 nucleotides line up with TRBD2. Germline-derived CDR1 and CDR2 are DFQATT and SNEGSKA (reference sequence). The V and J ends lost 5 bases and 2 bases, in that order; junction bases with no gene match: 10. The CDR3 extends over 15 amino acids.

This clonotype was detected ten times or more. The chain couples TRBV12-3 or TRBV12-4 to TRBJ2-7; 7 bases line up with TRBD2. V lost 4 bases, J lost 1 base, and 16 bases stayed unmatched. The CDR3 contains 18 residues. CDR3 sequence (DNA): TGTGCCAGCAGTTCACCTACCGGGGGGTCTGACCCATCCTACGAGCAGTACTTC. Translated: CASSSPTGGSDPSYEQYF.

As concerns this clonotype: Relative to the germline gene, one junction end is altered; a read error may explain this. This chain links TRBV15 with TRBJ2-2; 8 bases agree with TRBD1. The CDR3 has 16 amino acids. The germline V gene encodes CDR1 LNHNV and CDR2 YYDKDF (reference sequence). The CDR3 bases are TGTGCCACCAGCAGAGGCAGGGGGCTCGGCACCGAGGAGCTGTTTTTT. Residues: CATSRGRGLGTEELFF. Using reference TRBV15 and TRBJ2-2 for the parts outside the CDR3, the full variable domain is DAMVIQNPRYQVTQFGKPVTLSCSQTLNHNVMYWYQQKSSQAPKLLFHYYDKDFNNEADTPDNFQSRRPNTSFCFLDIRSPGLGDTAMYLCATSRGRGLGTEELFFGEGSRLTVL.

This sequence joins TRBV7-2 and TRBJ2-3; TRBD2 aligns across 10 bases. Unmatched junction bases numbered 8, after V lost 6 bases and J lost 2 bases. CDR1 and CDR2 (germline): SGHTA, FQGNSA. This CDR3 is 16 amino acids long. The DNA of the CDR3 is TGTGCCAGCAGACGAACAGCGGGAGGGTACACAGATACGCAGTATTTT. Translating gives CASRRTAGGYTDTQYF.

This clonotype has ten or more counts. The chain is built from TRBV28 and TRBJ2-6; D possibly corresponds to TRBD1 (6 bases). Trimming shortened V by 5 bases and J by 2 bases, and 16 bases separated the two germline ends. Germline V gene data show CDR1 as MDHEN and CDR2 as SYDVKM. The length of the CDR3 is 17 residues. The CDR3 DNA reads TGTGCCAGCAGTATATTAGGGGGAGAAACTGGGGCCAACGTCCTGACTTTC. This gives the protein CASSILGGETGANVLTF.

This clonotype was observed at least ten times. The chain recombines TRBV3-1 with TRBJ1-4, with D unclear. The CDR3 length is 13 residues. Trimming took off 1 base at V and 7 bases at J, with 7 bases between the two ends. Germline V gene lookup returns CDR1 LGHDT and CDR2 YNNKEL (reference sequence). The CDR3 protein is CASSQGAGEKLFF. The CDR3 DNA sequence: TGTGCCAGCAGCCAAGGGGCAGGTGAAAAACTGTTTTTT.

The table lists this clonotype with many counts. The chain uses TRBV29-1 and TRBJ1-2, with 7 bases that match TRBD1. Looked up from germline, CDR1 is SQVTM and CDR2 is ANQGSEA. With V trimmed by 6 bases and J by 1 base, 5 bases remained unmatched. CDR3 length: 13 residues. The CDR3 sequence is CSVETGFNYGYTF. CDR3 bases: TGCAGCGTCGAGACAGGGTTTAACTATGGCTACACCTTC.

This chain connects TRBV5-1 to TRBJ2-1, with 8 bases matching TRBD2. J gave up 2 bases and V 9 bases, and 7 bases lay outside the gene matches. The CDR3 contains 14 residues. Germline V CDR1 and CDR2: SGHRS, YFSETQ. CDR3 protein: CAIGGGEAYNEQFF. The CDR3 coding sequence is TGCGCCATCGGGGGGGGGGAGGCCTACAATGAGCAGTTCTTC.

Ten or more counts support this clonotype. This rearrangement joins TRBV5-1 to TRBJ1-5; no clear D gene. V lost 4 bases and J 8 bases, leaving 16 bases between the germline ends. This CDR3 is built from 14 residues. Germline CDR1 reads SGHRS; CDR2 reads YFSETQ. The CDR3 reads CASSLNEGSKPQHF. The CDR3 DNA sequence: TGCGCCAGCAGCCTGAACGAGGGTTCTAAGCCCCAGCATTTT.

This clonotype was counted many times. This rearrangement joins TRBV2 to TRBJ2-7; D gene uncertain. Germline-derived CDR1 and CDR2 are SNHLY and FYNNEI. V was cut by 1 base and J by 2 bases, with 3 bases left in between. There are 12 residues in the CDR3. This chain's CDR3 is CASSEEAYEQYF. The CDR3 nucleotides read TGTGCCAGCAGTGAAGAGGCCTACGAGCAGTACTTC.

This clonotype was seen repeatedly, ten times or more. The chain combines TRBV7-6 with TRBJ2-7; D may be TRBD2 (5 bases). Trimming stripped 1 base from V and 2 bases from J, with 9 bases between. The CDR3 extends over 14 amino acids. Germline CDR1 reads SGHVS; CDR2 reads FNYEAQ. CDR3 sequence: CASSLERETYEQYF. CDR3 nucleotides: TGTGCCAGCAGCTTAGAGAGGGAGACCTACGAGCAGTACTTC.

Of note for this clonotype: This may be a read error: a much more frequent sequence differs by one nucleotide. The chain couples TRBV29-1 to TRBJ2-5, with D unclear. This CDR3 region has 12 residues. Germline values: CDR1 SQVTM, CDR2 ANQGSEA. V dropped 7 bases and J dropped 7 bases, with 16 bases sitting between them. Here the CDR3 DNA reads TGCAGCGGTCCGGGTGAAACGGGGACCCAGTACTTC. Protein: CSGPGETGTQYF. Drawing the rest from reference TRBV29-1 and TRBJ2-5, the complete variable domain is SAVISQKPSRDICQRGTSLTIQCQVDSQVTMMFWYRQQPGQSLTLIATANQGSEATYESGFVIDKFPISRPNLTFSTLTVSNMSPEDSSIYLCSGPGETGTQYFGPGTRLLVL.

This clonotype came up many times. The CDR3, as DNA: TGCAGTGCTACTGGGGAATTTATGGATACGCAGTATTTT. Translating gives CSATGEFMDTQYF. V and J are TRBV20-1 and TRBJ2-3; no clear D gene. Looked up from germline, CDR1 is DFQATT and CDR2 is SNEGSKA (reference sequence). The CDR3 spans 13 residues. The V gene lost 4 bases and the J gene lost 6 bases, with 14 bases spanning the gap.

This clonotype was counted many times. The chain uses TRBV12-3 or TRBV12-4 and TRBJ2-7; possible D gene TRBD1, 5 bases. Trimming removed 5 bases from V and 5 bases from J, with 19 bases in between. The CDR3 length is 15 residues. The CDR3 region is CASSPLGPSGHEQYF. The CDR3 bases are TGTGCCAGCAGTCCCCTGGGGCCATCCGGCCACGAGCAGTACTTC.

This clonotype was observed a handful of times. The rearrangement joins TRBV4-1 to TRBJ2-2; the match to TRBD1 covers 12 bases. CDR1 is MGHRA, CDR2 YSYEKL, per germline. The V and J ends lost 6 bases and 0 bases, in that order; junction bases with no gene match: 8. The CDR3 is 18 amino acids. The CDR3: CASRGQGARHANTGELFF. As DNA, the CDR3 is TGCGCCAGCAGGGGACAGGGGGCGAGACATGCGAACACCGGGGAGCTGTTTTTT.

Regarding this clonotype: Relative to the germline gene, one junction end is altered; a read error may explain this. The rearrangement uses TRBV2 and TRBJ1-3, with D hard to call. The V gene's germline CDR1 is SNHLY and CDR2 FYNNEI. This CDR3 region has 15 residues. CDR3 in DNA: TGTGCCGGCAGTGAAGAGGGCGGCTTAGGGAACACCGTATATTTT. Protein sequence: CAGSEEGGLGNTVYF.